These 6 T cell receptor beta chains came from one sample sequenced in a study of T cells after yellow fever vaccination. TCRdb re-analysed the 5' RACE reads in MiXCR, keeping a single row per CDR3 protein. The top ten clones hold 3% to 3.5% of a sample with some 320,000 distinct CDR3 sequences, around 10% of them seen once. The sample consisted of CD4+ T cells sorted from PBMCs, taken 45 days after the yellow fever booster vaccination. The receptors were sampled from a man younger than 35 who received the YFV17D yellow fever vaccine.

The chain uses TRBV4-1 and TRBJ2-5, with a possible D match to TRBD1 (6 bases). This CDR3 has 15 residues. The V end was cut by 0 bases, the J end by 2 bases, with 10 bases between. Germline V gives CDR1 MGHRA, CDR2 YSYEKL. CDR3 amino acids: CASSQDGTGQETQYF. In DNA form, the CDR3 reads TGCGCCAGCAGCCAAGATGGAACAGGGCAAGAGACCCAGTACTTC.

This rearrangement joins TRBV19 to TRBJ1-5; D perhaps matches TRBD1 (6 bases). Trimming cost V 3 bases and J 1 base, with 13 bases left between them. Germline V gene data show CDR1 as LNHDA and CDR2 as SQIVND (reference sequence). The CDR3 has 16 amino acids. The CDR3 DNA is TGTGCCAGTAGTATGGAAGGGACAAAGAGCAATCAGCCCCAGCATTTT. This sequence encodes CASSMEGTKSNQPQHF.

This sequence joins TRBV4-2 and TRBJ1-6; TRBD1 might be the D (6 bases). Germline-derived CDR1 and CDR2 are LGHNA and YNFKEQ. This CDR3 region has 14 residues. The V and J ends lost 1 base and 8 bases respectively, with 9 bases between them. The CDR3 bases are TGTGCCAGCAGCCAAGGGGGGCCTGATTCACCCCTCCACTTT. This codes for CASSQGGPDSPLHF.

V is TRBV5-4 and J is TRBJ2-5; the D gene is possibly TRBD1 (5 bases). Looked up from germline, CDR1 is SGHNT and CDR2 is YYREEE (reference sequence). The CDR3 totals 15 residues. V lost 2 bases and J lost 5, with 16 bases in between. Here the CDR3 reads CASSFLPGHRETQYF. CDR3 DNA: TGTGCCAGCAGCTTTCTCCCGGGCCACAGGGAGACCCAGTACTTC.

The chain couples TRBV7-2 to TRBJ1-2; unclear D gene. This CDR3 region has 14 residues. Between the trimmed V and J ends, which lost 5 bases and 0 bases, there was a span of 10 bases. Germline CDR1 is SGHTA and CDR2 is FQGNSA. This CDR3 reads CASSPLQANYGYTF. The CDR3 DNA reads TGTGCCAGCAGCCCGTTACAAGCTAACTATGGCTACACCTTC.

The rearrangement uses TRBV5-1 and TRBJ2-3, with D perhaps being TRBD1 or TRBD2 (6 bases each). From germline, CDR1 is SGHRS and CDR2 YFSETQ. CDR3 size: 15 residues. V gave up 4 bases and J gave up 0 bases, with 12 bases separating them. The CDR3 is CASSPWGASTDTQYF. The CDR3 bases are TGCGCCAGCAGCCCGTGGGGGGCCAGCACAGATACGCAGTATTTT.